Listed below are T cell receptor beta chains from one sample, sequenced in a study of human T cells and chemical hapten exposure. TCRdb passed the RACE reads through MiXCR, listing each CDR3 protein once. The sample contains around 40,000 distinct CDR3 sequences, roughly 12% of which appear only once. Source: whole blood, taken in connection with sensitization to the hapten diphenylcyclopropenone (DPC). These receptors were obtained from a middle-aged woman with alopecia areata. Some clones in this sample may be carry-over from other donors' samples. Each CDR3 is given with its conserved first and last residue. The D gene is left open where the match is weak. Clone sizes are given selectively: once, few, many, or a class where the clone is expanded.

clone_size	v_call	d_call	j_call	cdr3_aa	cdr3_nt
many	TRBV12-3/TRBV12-4	.	TRBJ1-5	CASRTVGNQPQHF	TGTGCCAGCAGGACAGTTGGGAATCAGCCCCAGCATTTT
many	TRBV3-1	.	TRBJ2-5	CASRLGRETQYF	TGTGCCAGCAGACTCGGCCGAGAGACCCAGTACTTC
many	TRBV18	TRBD1	TRBJ1-1	CASSPFLKQGADEAFF	TGTGCCAGCTCACCATTCTTAAAACAGGGGGCGGATGAAGCTTTCTTT
many	TRBV7-2	.	TRBJ2-3	CASSKRQDTDTQYF	TGTGCCAGCAGCAAAAGACAGGACACAGATACGCAGTATTTT
.	TRBV28	TRBD1	TRBJ1-4	CASSQGQEKKLFF	TGTGCCAGCAGTCAGGGACAGGAGAAAAAACTGTTTTTT
many	TRBV25-1	TRBD1	TRBJ2-1	CASSEYGQGQFF	TGTGCCAGCAGTGAATATGGACAGGGGCAGTTCTTC
.	TRBV11-1	.	TRBJ1-2	CASSPKIRRGYTF	TGTGCCAGCAGCCCAAAAATCCGACGAGGCTACACCTTC
.	TRBV10-1	.	TRBJ2-3	CASSKGRDTQYF	TGCGCCAGCAGTAAGGGGAGGGATACGCAGTATTTT
many	TRBV6-1	.	TRBJ2-1	CASSEPGAVSYNEQFF	TGTGCCAGCAGCGAACCAGGAGCAGTCTCCTACAATGAGCAGTTCTTC
many	TRBV4-1	TRBD1	TRBJ1-6	CASSSQGARSPLHF	TGCGCCAGCAGCTCACAGGGGGCACGGTCACCCCTCCACTTT
.	TRBV5-1	.	TRBJ1-1	CASSLASTEAFF	TGCGCCAGCAGCTTGGCCAGCACTGAAGCTTTCTTT
.	TRBV28	TRBD1	TRBJ1-5	CASSTGDRGNQPQHF	TGTGCCAGCAGTACCGGGGACAGGGGCAATCAGCCCCAGCATTTT
many	TRBV7-2	.	TRBJ2-4	CASSPGVLRDIQYF	TGTGCCAGCAGCCCTGGTGTCCTACGGGACATTCAGTACTTC
.	TRBV4-1	TRBD2	TRBJ2-7	CASSQTGALAGSSYEQYF	TGCGCCAGCAGCCAAACGGGGGCTCTAGCGGGAAGCTCCTACGAGCAGTACTTC
few	TRBV5-4	.	TRBJ2-2	CASSLVLSRGTGELFF	TGTGCCAGCAGCTTGGTGCTGAGTAGGGGCACCGGGGAGCTGTTTTTT
.	TRBV4-3	.	TRBJ2-7	CASSQGRLTYEQYF	TGCGCCAGCAGCCAAGGGCGGCTAACCTACGAGCAGTACTTC